These T cell receptor beta chains were read from a single sample in a study of blood T cell repertoires in COVID-19. Clones were sequenced by immunoSEQ multiplex PCR, and TCRdb holds only the in-frame ones, with some missing. The table includes under 80,000 clones, more than 70% detected once. Sequencing was carried out using peripheral blood. These receptors were taken from a human donor in a cohort sampled during active COVID-19. CDR3s include the opening cysteine and the closing phenylalanine or tryptophan. The D gene is left open where the match is weak. Expanded clones get a size class; other rows say once, few or many, or leave the size out.

CDR3	DNA	V	J	D	length	size
CASGLAGVEQFF	TGTGCCAGCGGTCTAGCGGGAGTTGAGCAGTTCTTC	TRBV7-9	TRBJ2-1	TRBD2	12	NA
CASSLQREPDEQYF	TGTGCCAGCAGCTTACAGCGGGAACCCGACGAGCAGTACTTC	TRBV7-2	TRBJ2-7	TRBD2	14	NA
CASSPTGQMNTEAFF	TGTGCCAGCAGCCCGACCGGACAGATGAACACTGAAGCTTTCTTT	TRBV6-5	TRBJ1-1	NA	15	NA
CASSLGQGRGTEAFF	TGCGCCAGCAGCTTGGGACAGGGTCGTGGCACTGAAGCTTTCTTT	TRBV5-1	TRBJ1-1	TRBD1	15	NA
CASSLNGAYEQFF	TGTGCCAGCAGCTTAAATGGAGCCTATGAGCAGTTCTTC	TRBV7-3	TRBJ2-1	NA	13	NA
CASSPGLLETQYF	TGTGCCAGCAGCCCGGGACTATTGGAGACCCAGTACTTC	TRBV7-2	TRBJ2-5	TRBD2	13	NA
CASSTGQGETQYF	TGTGCCAGCAGCACGGGACAGGGAGAGACCCAGTACTTC	TRBV5-6	TRBJ2-5	TRBD1	13	NA
CASRLSGRPSQQFF	TGTGCCAGCAGGCTGAGCGGGAGGCCCTCCCAGCAGTTCTTC	TRBV7-2	TRBJ2-1	TRBD2	14	NA
CASSPLGSPGNEQYF	TGTGCCAGCTCACCACTAGGGTCTCCAGGGAACGAGCAGTACTTC	TRBV18	TRBJ2-7	NA	15	few
CASATGVGEKLFF	TGTGCCAGCGCGACAGGGGTTGGTGAAAAACTGTTTTTT	TRBV27	TRBJ1-4	TRBD1	13	NA
CAGSVGWKETQYF	TGTGCCGGCAGCGTCGGGTGGAAAGAGACCCAGTACTTC	TRBV9	TRBJ2-5	NA	13	NA
CASSPGRRSATDTQYF	TGTGCCAGTAGCCCAGGGCGCAGGTCTGCCACAGATACGCAGTATTTT	TRBV19	TRBJ2-3	NA	16	NA
CASAPSGSSYEQYF	TGTGCCAGCGCCCCTAGCGGGAGTTCCTACGAGCAGTACTTC	TRBV19	TRBJ2-7	TRBD2	14	NA
CAISELRTSNGELFF	TGTGCCATCAGTGAGTTGCGGACATCGAACGGGGAGCTGTTTTTT	TRBV10-3	TRBJ2-2	NA	15	NA
CAGDRAGGYGYTF	TGTGCGGGTGACAGGGCCGGGGGCTATGGCTACACCTTC	TRBV12-3/TRBV12-4	TRBJ1-2	TRBD1	13	NA
CASSPPGSYEQYF	TGTGCCAGCTCACCACCCGGGAGCTACGAGCAGTACTTC	TRBV18	TRBJ2-7	NA	13	NA
CAITPSGVSTDTQYF	TGTGCCATCACTCCTAGCGGAGTGAGCACAGATACGCAGTATTTT	TRBV10-3	TRBJ2-3	TRBD2	15	NA
CAWSTGTGFMTQYF	TGTGCCTGGAGTACCGGGACAGGGTTTATGACCCAGTACTTC	TRBV30	TRBJ2-5	TRBD1	14	NA
CASSFEPGSGNTIYF	TGTGCCAGCAGTTTTGAGCCGGGCTCTGGAAACACCATATATTTT	TRBV28	TRBJ1-3	NA	15	NA
CASSLSSGDTYEQYF	TGCGCCAGCAGCTTAAGTAGCGGGGATACCTACGAGCAGTACTTC	TRBV5-1	TRBJ2-7	TRBD2	15	NA
CASSPPAGTDTQYF	TGTGCCAGCAGCCCCCCAGCGGGCACAGATACGCAGTATTTT	TRBV7-2	TRBJ2-3	NA	14	NA
CASRTSGSIWETQYF	TGCGCCAGTAGGACTAGCGGGAGTATTTGGGAGACCCAGTACTTC	TRBV5-1	TRBJ2-5	TRBD2	15	NA
CSVEDSLAGEMDTQYF	TGCAGCGTTGAAGATTCGCTAGCGGGAGAAATGGATACGCAGTATTTT	TRBV29-1	TRBJ2-3	TRBD2	16	NA
CAAPQGSGANVLTF	TGTGCCGCTCCCCAGGGCTCTGGGGCCAACGTCCTGACTTTC	TRBV7-9	TRBJ2-6	NA	14	once
CASSLGGFKNQPQHF	TGTGCCAGCAGTTTAGGGGGCTTTAAAAATCAGCCCCAGCATTTT	TRBV28	TRBJ1-5	NA	15	NA
CASKGQPTEDQPQHF	TGTGCCAGCAAGGGACAGCCAACCGAAGATCAGCCCCAGCATTTT	TRBV6-5	TRBJ1-5	TRBD1	15	NA
CASQVGRGRVQKLFF	TGTGCCAGCCAAGTGGGCAGGGGGCGCGTCCAAAAACTGTTTTTT	TRBV28	TRBJ1-4	TRBD1	15	few
CASSQQENTEAFF	TGTGCCAGCAGTCAACAGGAGAACACTGAAGCTTTCTTT	TRBV7-8	TRBJ1-1	NA	13	few
CAISEGGNYGYTF	TGTGCCATCAGTGAGGGAGGTAACTATGGCTACACCTTC	TRBV10-3	TRBJ1-2	NA	13	few
CASSLGGRTEQYF	TGTGCCAGCAGCTTGGGCGGGAGGACCGAGCAGTACTTC	TRBV5-6	TRBJ2-7	TRBD2	13	few
CASSPTPAKNIQYF	TGTGCCAGCAGCCCAACACCAGCCAAAAACATTCAGTACTTC	TRBV11-2	TRBJ2-4	NA	14	NA
CASSEAAAYLRSYGYTF	TGTGCCAGCAGTGAAGCTGCGGCCTACCTTCGGAGCTATGGCTACACCTTC	TRBV6-1	TRBJ1-2	NA	17	NA
CASSAVTGRVYGYTF	TGTGCCAGCAGCGCCGTGACAGGGCGGGTCTATGGCTACACCTTC	TRBV5-6	TRBJ1-2	TRBD1	15	NA
CASSERGTGRYEQYF	TGTGCCAGCAGTGAAAGGGGGACAGGGAGGTACGAGCAGTACTTC	TRBV2	TRBJ2-7	TRBD1	15	NA
CASSLVTVDTQYF	TGTGCCAGCAGCTTAGTTACGGTGGATACGCAGTATTTT	TRBV7-9	TRBJ2-3	NA	13	NA
CATSRDKGNYEQYF	TGTGCCACCAGCAGAGATAAGGGGAACTACGAGCAGTACTTC	TRBV15	TRBJ2-7	NA	14	NA
CASSPLTSRNEQFF	TGTGCCAGCAGTCCCCTGACTAGTCGGAATGAGCAGTTCTTC	TRBV28	TRBJ2-1	NA	14	NA
CASSVGLRGDTDTQYF	TGTGCCAGCAGCGTAGGGCTCCGGGGAGATACAGATACGCAGTATTTT	TRBV9	TRBJ2-3	NA	16	NA
CASSLGEGTGAFF	TGTGCCAGCAGCCTCGGAGAGGGGACTGGAGCTTTCTTT	TRBV11-3	TRBJ1-1	NA	13	NA
CATSVGRLSDEQFF	TGTGCCACCAGTGTGGGCAGGTTGAGTGATGAGCAGTTCTTC	TRBV24-1	TRBJ2-1	NA	14	NA
CASSLRDPRGEQFF	TGTGCCAGCAGCCTACGGGACCCTAGGGGGGAGCAGTTCTTC	TRBV11-1	TRBJ2-1	NA	14	NA
CASRGWGGRGAGNIQYF	TGTGCCAGCAGGGGGTGGGGTGGCAGGGGCGCGGGAAACATTCAGTACTTC	TRBV2	TRBJ2-4	NA	17	NA
CASSPTGEPLEQYF	TGTGCCAGCAGTCCAACCGGGGAGCCCCTCGAGCAGTACTTC	TRBV28	TRBJ2-7	NA	14	NA